One and the same sample provided the 9 T cell receptor beta chains below, sequenced in a study of CD4 T cells in relation to SARS-CoV-2 and coronaviruses. The method was immunoSEQ multiplex PCR; TCRdb's version includes in-frame clones alone and lacks a portion of them. In the table there are over 25,000 clones, about 75% of which are singletons. Which antigens these TCRs recognize remains unknown. Unexposed donor CD4+ T cells date from 2011-2018, before the COVID-19 pandemic. Isolation of CD4+ T cells took place after about 9 days in culture. Sequenced sample: CD4+ T cells from PBMCs, cultured in vitro. The receptors shown here come from a human donor in good health.

Here the CDR3 DNA reads TGTGCCAGCAGCCCCCGGACTAGCGGGGTTGGGGCTACGCAGTATTTT. Translating gives CASSPRTSGVGATQYF. The rearrangement joins TRBV7-9 to TRBJ2-3; 12 bases are a match to TRBD2. Trimming at V came to 5 bases and at J to 8 bases, leaving 11 bases not matched to a gene. This CDR3 comprises 16 residues. CDR1 and CDR2 from the germline V gene are SEHNR and FQNEAQ (reference sequence). The variable domain in full, completed from reference TRBV7-9 and TRBJ2-3, reads DTGVSQNPRHKITKRGQNVTFRCDPISEHNRLYWYRQTLGQGPEFLTYFQNEAQLEKSRLLSDRFSAERPKGSFSTLEIQRTEQGDSAMYLCASSPRTSGVGATQYFGPGTRLTVL.

The chain carries TRBV2 and TRBJ2-7, with 14 bases fitting TRBD2. Per germline, CDR1 SNHLY and CDR2 FYNNEI. The CDR3 totals 13 residues. V gave up 8 bases and J gave up 7 bases; unmatched junction bases: 4. CDR3 sequence (DNA): TGTGCCAGCGGGACTAGCGGGAGTAGAGAGCAGTACTTC. Residues: CASGTSGSREQYF.

This clone was seen only a few times. The chain's CDR3 is CSASRGASYGYTF. Here the CDR3 DNA reads TGCAGTGCTAGTCGGGGGGCGAGCTATGGCTACACCTTC. The V gene is TRBV20-1, the J gene TRBJ1-2, with D possibly TRBD1 on 6 matching bases. Germline CDR1 DFQATT, CDR2 SNEGSKA (reference sequence). Trimming took off 3 bases at V and 4 bases at J, with 12 bases between the two ends. CDR3 size: 13 residues.

This sequence joins TRBV6-5 and TRBJ2-2, with TRBD2 as a possible D gene (5 bases). The CDR3 has 14 residues. Trimming took off 6 bases at V and 7 bases at J, with 15 bases between the two ends. From germline, CDR1 is MNHEY and CDR2 SVGAGI. The CDR3 sequence: CASSDEEVGGELFF. As DNA, the CDR3 is TGTGCCAGCAGCGATGAGGAGGTCGGCGGGGAGCTGTTTTTT.

J is TRBJ1-5 and V is TRBV18, with unresolved D. V gave up 5 bases and J gave up 3 bases, with 8 bases separating them. In germline, CDR1 is KGHSH, CDR2 LQKENI. The CDR3 is made up of 13 amino acids. CDR3 nucleotide sequence: TGTGCCAGCTCAGCACAGTACAATCAGCCCCAGCATTTT. Its translation is CASSAQYNQPQHF.

This sequence joins TRBV6-1 and TRBJ2-7; D is unclear. CDR3 length: 12 amino acids. Trimming took off 0 bases at V and 8 bases at J, with 8 bases between the two ends. CDR1 is MNHNS, CDR2 SASEGT, per germline. The CDR3 DNA sequence: TGTGCCAGCAGTGAAGCGCTAGGTCAGCAGTACTTC. Translated: CASSEALGQQYF.

The V and J genes are TRBV30 and TRBJ1-6; D unclear. Trimming removed 0 bases from V and 12 bases from J, with 9 bases in between. CDR1 and CDR2 from the germline V gene are GTSNPN and SVGIG (reference sequence). The CDR3 extends over 12 amino acids. Written as DNA, the CDR3 is TGTGCCTGGAGTGTACGCGGGAGACCCCTCCACTTT. Translating gives CAWSVRGRPLHF.

The rearrangement links TRBV14 to TRBJ2-3, with D possibly matching TRBD2 (5 bases). This CDR3 is 16 amino acids long. Germline assignment: CDR1 SGHDN and CDR2 FVKESK. V lost 2 bases, J lost 2 bases, and 14 bases lay in between. The CDR3 region has the DNA TGTGCCAGCAGCCAAAGGCGGAGAGACTACACAGATACGCAGTATTTT. Its translation: CASSQRRRDYTDTQYF.

The chain links TRBV4-1 to TRBJ2-5; tentatively, D is TRBD2 (6 bases). Trimming left V 0 bases short and J 9 bases short, with 17 bases between. CDR3 size: 15 residues. The germline V gene encodes CDR1 MGHRA and CDR2 YSYEKL. As DNA, the CDR3 is TGCGCCAGCAGCCAAGATCCCGTGGGGCCGGGGGCCCAGTACTTC. Amino acid sequence: CASSQDPVGPGAQYF.